This T cell receptor beta chain was identified during a study of OX40 agonist ivuxolimab in advanced cancers. To note about this clone: Other nucleotide sequences in the sample specify the same CDR3.

Produced via immunoSEQ multiplex PCR; TCRdb's table is partial and in-frame only. Counted here are roughly 62,000 clones, around 80% occurring once; the ten biggest clones make up 2.4%. Germline CDR1 MRHNA, CDR2 SNTAGT. Trimming shortened V by 3 bases and J by 11 bases, and 19 bases separated the two germline ends. This CDR3 is built from 14 residues. The sequencing here drew on CD4+ or CD8+ T cells sorted from blood, taken in a trial of the OX40 agonist ivuxolimab. The TCR comes from an adult with an advanced solid tumor such as melanoma, head and neck, liver or kidney cancer. The chain combines TRBV6-4 with TRBJ1-1, with D perhaps TRBD1 (5 bases). The CDR3 DNA is TGTGCCAGCAGTGAGTCAACGCGGGGGTCGGTCGCTTTCTTT. Translating it yields CASSESTRGSVAFF.